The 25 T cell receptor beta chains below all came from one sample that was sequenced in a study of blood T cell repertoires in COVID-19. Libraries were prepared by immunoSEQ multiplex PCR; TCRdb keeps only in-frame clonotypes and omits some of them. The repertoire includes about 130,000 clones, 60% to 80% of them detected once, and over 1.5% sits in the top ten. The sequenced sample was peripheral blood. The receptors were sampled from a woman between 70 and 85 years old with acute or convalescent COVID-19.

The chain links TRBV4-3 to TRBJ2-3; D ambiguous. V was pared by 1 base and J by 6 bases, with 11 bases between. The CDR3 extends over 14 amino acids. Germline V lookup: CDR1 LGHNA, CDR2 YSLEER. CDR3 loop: CASSQGPGEDTQYF. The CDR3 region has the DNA TGCGCCAGCAGCCAAGGTCCCGGTGAGGATACGCAGTATTTT.

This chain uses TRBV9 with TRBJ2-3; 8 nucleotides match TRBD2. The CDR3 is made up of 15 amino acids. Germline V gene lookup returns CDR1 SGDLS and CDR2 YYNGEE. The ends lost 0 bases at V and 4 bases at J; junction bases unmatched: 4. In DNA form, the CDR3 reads TGTGCCAGCAGCGTAGGGCAGCGGGGGTCAGATACGCAGTATTTT. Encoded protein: CASSVGQRGSDTQYF.

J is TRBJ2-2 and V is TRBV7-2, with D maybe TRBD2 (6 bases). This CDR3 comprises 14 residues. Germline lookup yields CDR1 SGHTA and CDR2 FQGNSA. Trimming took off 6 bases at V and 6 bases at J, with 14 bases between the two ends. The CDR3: CASSRDRRAGELFF. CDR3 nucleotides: TGTGCCAGCAGTCGGGACCGGAGGGCCGGGGAGCTGTTTTTT.

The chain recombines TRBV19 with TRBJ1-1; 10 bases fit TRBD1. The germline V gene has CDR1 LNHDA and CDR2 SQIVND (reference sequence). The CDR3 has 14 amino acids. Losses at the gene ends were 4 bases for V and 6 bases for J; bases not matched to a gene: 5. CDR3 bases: TGTGCCAGTAGTAGACAGGGGGCGGGATCTGAAGCTTTCTTT. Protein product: CASSRQGAGSEAFF.

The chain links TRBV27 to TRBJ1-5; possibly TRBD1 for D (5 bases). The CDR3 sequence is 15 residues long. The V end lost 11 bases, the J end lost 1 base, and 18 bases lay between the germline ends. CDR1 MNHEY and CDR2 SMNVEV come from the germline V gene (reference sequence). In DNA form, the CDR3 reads TGTGCCTCTAAGGCAGGTTGGGGCAGCAATCAGCCCCAGCATTTT. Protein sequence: CASKAGWGSNQPQHF.

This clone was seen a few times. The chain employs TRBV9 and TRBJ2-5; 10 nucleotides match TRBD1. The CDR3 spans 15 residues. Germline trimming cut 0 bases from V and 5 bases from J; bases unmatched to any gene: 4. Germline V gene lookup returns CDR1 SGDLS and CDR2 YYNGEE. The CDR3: CASSVGTGGVETQYF. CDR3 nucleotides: TGTGCCAGCAGCGTAGGGACAGGGGGGGTGGAGACCCAGTACTTC.

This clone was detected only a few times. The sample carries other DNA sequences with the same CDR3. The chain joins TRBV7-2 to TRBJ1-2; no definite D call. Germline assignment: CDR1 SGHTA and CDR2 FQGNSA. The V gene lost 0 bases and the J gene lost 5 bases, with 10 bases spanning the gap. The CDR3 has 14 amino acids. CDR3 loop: CASSLAPGSYGYTF. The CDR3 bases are TGTGCCAGCAGCTTAGCCCCGGGATCTTATGGCTACACCTTC.

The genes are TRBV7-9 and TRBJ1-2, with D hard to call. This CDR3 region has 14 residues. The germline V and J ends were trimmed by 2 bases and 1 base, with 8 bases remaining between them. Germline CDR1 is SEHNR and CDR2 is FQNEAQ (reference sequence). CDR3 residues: CASSLSRVNYGYTF. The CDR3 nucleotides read TGTGCCAGCAGCTTAAGCCGGGTTAACTATGGCTACACCTTC.

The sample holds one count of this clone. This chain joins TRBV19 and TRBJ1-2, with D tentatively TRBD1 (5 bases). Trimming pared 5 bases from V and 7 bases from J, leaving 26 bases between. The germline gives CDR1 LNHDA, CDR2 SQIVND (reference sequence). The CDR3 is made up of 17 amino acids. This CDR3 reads CASSASHRQSGWGGYTF. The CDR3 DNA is TGTGCCAGTAGTGCATCCCATCGACAGTCAGGCTGGGGTGGCTACACCTTC.

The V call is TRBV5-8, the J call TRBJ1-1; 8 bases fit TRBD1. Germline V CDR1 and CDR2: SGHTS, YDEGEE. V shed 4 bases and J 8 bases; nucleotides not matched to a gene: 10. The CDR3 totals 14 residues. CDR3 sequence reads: CASSPRGREVEAFF. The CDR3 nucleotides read TGTGCCAGCAGCCCCAGGGGGCGCGAAGTGGAAGCTTTCTTT. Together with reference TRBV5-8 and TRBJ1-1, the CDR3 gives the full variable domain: EAGVTQSPTHLIKTRGQQATLRCSPISGHTSVYWYQQALGLGLQFLLWYDEGEERNRGNFPPRFSGRQFPNYSSELNVNALELEDSALYLCASSPRGREVEAFFGQGTRLTVV.

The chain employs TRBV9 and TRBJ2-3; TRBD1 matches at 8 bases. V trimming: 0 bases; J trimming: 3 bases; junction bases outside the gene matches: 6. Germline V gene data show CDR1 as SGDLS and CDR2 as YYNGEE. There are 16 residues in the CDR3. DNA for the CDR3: TGTGCCAGCAGCGTAGCCCTAGGACAGGGAACAGATACGCAGTATTTT. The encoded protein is CASSVALGQGTDTQYF.

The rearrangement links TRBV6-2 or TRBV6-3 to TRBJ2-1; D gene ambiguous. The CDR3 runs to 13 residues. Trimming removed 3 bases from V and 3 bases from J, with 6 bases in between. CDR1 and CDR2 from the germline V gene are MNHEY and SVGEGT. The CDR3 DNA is TGTGCCAGCAGTTATTCCAACTACAATGAGCAGTTCTTC. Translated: CASSYSNYNEQFF.

CDR3 residues: CASRTDSPGELFF. CDR3 DNA: TGTGCCAGCAGAACGGACAGCCCCGGGGAGCTGTTTTTT. The chain employs TRBV2 and TRBJ2-2, with TRBD1 as a possible D gene (6 bases). The V gene's germline CDR1 is SNHLY and CDR2 FYNNEI. This CDR3 is 13 amino acids long. Trimming removed 6 bases from V and 6 bases from J, with 11 bases in between.

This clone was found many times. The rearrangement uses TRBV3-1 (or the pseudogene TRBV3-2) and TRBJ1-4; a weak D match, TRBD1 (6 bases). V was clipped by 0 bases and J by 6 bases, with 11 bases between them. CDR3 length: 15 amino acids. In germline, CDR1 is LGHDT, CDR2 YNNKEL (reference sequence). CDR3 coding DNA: TGTGCCAGCAGCCAAGATATAGGGGGAGATGAAAAACTGTTTTTT. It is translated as CASSQDIGGDEKLFF.

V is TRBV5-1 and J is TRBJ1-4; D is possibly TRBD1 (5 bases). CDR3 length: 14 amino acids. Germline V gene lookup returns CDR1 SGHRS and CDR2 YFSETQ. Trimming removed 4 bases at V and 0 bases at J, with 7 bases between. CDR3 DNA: TGCGCCAGCAGCCCGACAGCAACTAATGAAAAACTGTTTTTT. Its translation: CASSPTATNEKLFF. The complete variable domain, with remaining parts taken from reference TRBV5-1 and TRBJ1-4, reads KAGVTQTPRYLIKTRGQQVTLSCSPISGHRSVSWYQQTPGQGLQFLFEYFSETQRNKGNFPGRFSGRQFSNSRSEMNVSTLELGDSALYLCASSPTATNEKLFFGSGTQLSVL.

CDR3: CASSPTGMNTEAFF. For the CDR3, the DNA is TGTGCCAGCAGCCCGACAGGTATGAACACTGAAGCTTTCTTT. The chain combines TRBV7-3 with TRBJ1-1; a possible D gene is TRBD1 (6 bases). The germline V gene has CDR1 SGHTA and CDR2 FQGTGA. V gave up 5 bases and J gave up 0 bases, with 10 bases separating them. There are 14 residues in the CDR3.

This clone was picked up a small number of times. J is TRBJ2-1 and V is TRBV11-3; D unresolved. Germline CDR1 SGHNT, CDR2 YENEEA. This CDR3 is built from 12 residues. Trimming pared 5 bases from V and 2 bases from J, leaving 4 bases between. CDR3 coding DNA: TGTGCCAGCAGCCAGACCTACAATGAGCAGTTCTTC. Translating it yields CASSQTYNEQFF. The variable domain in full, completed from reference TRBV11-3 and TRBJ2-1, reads EAGVVQSPRYKIIEKKQPVAFWCNPISGHNTLYWYLQNLGQGPELLIRYENEEAVDDSQLPKDRFSAERLKGVDSTLKIQPAELGDSAVYLCASSQTYNEQFFGPGTRLTVL.

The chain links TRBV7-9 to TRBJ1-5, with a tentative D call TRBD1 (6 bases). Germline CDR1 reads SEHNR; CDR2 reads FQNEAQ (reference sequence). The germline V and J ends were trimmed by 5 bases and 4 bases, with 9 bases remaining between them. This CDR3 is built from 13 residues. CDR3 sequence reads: CASSTGTNQPQHF. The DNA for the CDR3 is TGTGCCAGCAGCACCGGGACAAATCAGCCCCAGCATTTT.

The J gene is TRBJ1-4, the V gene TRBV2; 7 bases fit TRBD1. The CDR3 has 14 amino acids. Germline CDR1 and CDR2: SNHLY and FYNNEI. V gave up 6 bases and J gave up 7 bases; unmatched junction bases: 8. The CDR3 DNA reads TGTGCCAGCAGAACTCAGGGGGAAGGTGAAAAACTGTTTTTT. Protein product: CASRTQGEGEKLFF.

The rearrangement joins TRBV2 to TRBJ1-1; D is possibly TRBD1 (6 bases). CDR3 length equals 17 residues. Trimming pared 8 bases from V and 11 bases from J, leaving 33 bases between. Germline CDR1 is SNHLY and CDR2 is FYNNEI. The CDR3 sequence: CASSPLGRQGSTSRAFF. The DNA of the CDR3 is TGTGCCAGCTCCCCCTTAGGGCGTCAGGGGTCGACGAGTCGGGCTTTCTTT.

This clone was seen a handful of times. CDR3 DNA: TGTGCCAGCAACTCCGGGTCCTCCTACGAGCAGTACTTC. Translating gives CASNSGSSYEQYF. The rearrangement joins TRBV6-5 to TRBJ2-7; D gene ambiguous. Germline V gives CDR1 MNHEY, CDR2 SVGAGI. Trimming removed 7 bases at V and 0 bases at J, with 10 bases between. The CDR3 totals 13 residues.

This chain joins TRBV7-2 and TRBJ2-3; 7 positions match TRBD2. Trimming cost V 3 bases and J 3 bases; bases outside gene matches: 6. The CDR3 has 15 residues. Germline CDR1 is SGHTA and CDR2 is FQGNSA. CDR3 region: CASSFNLGGTDTQYF. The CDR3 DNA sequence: TGTGCCAGCAGCTTTAACCTCGGGGGGACAGATACGCAGTATTTT. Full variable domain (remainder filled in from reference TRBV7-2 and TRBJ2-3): GAGVSQSPSNKVTEKGKDVELRCDPISGHTALYWYRQSLGQGLEFLIYFQGNSAPDKSGLPSDRFSAERTGGSVSTLTIQRTQQEDSAVYLCASSFNLGGTDTQYFGPGTRLTVL.

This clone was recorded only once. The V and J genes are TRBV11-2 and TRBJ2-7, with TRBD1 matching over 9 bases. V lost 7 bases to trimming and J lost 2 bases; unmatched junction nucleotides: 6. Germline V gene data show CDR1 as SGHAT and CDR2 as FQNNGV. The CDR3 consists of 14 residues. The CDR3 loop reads CASNLGTGTYEQYF. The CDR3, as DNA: TGTGCCAGCAATCTTGGGACAGGGACCTACGAGCAGTACTTC.

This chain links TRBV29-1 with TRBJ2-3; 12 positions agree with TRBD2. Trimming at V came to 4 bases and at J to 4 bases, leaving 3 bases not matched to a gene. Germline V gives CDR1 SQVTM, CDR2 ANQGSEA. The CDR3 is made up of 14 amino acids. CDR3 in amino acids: CSVAPSGGADTQYF. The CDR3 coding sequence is TGCAGCGTTGCCCCTAGCGGGGGGGCAGATACGCAGTATTTT.

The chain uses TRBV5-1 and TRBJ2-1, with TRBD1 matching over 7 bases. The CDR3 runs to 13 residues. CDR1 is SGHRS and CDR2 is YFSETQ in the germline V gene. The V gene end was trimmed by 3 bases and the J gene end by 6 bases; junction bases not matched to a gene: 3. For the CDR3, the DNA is TGCGCCAGCAGCTCAACAGGGGCCAATGAGCAGTTCTTC. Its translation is CASSSTGANEQFF.